This is a list of T cell receptor beta chains from one sample in a study of T cell responses to AZD1222 COVID-19 vaccine. TCRdb keeps only in-frame clones here, not all; method: immunoSEQ multiplex PCR. The data hold roughly 120,000 clones, with around 89% observed a single time. This specimen consisted of peripheral blood, obtained on day 0 of AZD1222 vaccination. The receptors originated from an adult in good health. Both conserved end residues are part of each CDR3. The size entry is marked missing in some rows and otherwise reads once, few, many or a size class.

NA,TRBV12-3/TRBV12-4,13,CASRGFSGNTIYF
once,TRBV2,15,CATSSQAGTTDTQYF
NA,TRBV3-1/TRBV3-2,14,CASSPGTGDQPQHF
NA,TRBV11-2,13,CASSHGTVNEQFF
once,TRBV19,14,CASTLQGVNTEAFF
NA,TRBV7-2,15,CASSLTGGARGEQFF
NA,TRBV6-6,13,CASSTGTARPQHF
NA,TRBV15,15,CATSRDFHSNQPQHF
once,TRBV7-2,14,CASSFADGRNTIYF
NA,TRBV7-9,14,CASSLVHVNSPLHF
NA,TRBV7-3,14,CASSTGQGANEQFF
NA,TRBV12-3/TRBV12-4,12,CASRRGYSEAFF
NA,TRBV6-5,14,CASSMTGGYQPQHF
NA,TRBV11-2,15,CASSLHDRGPSPLHF
NA,TRBV5-1,17,CASSTGANTKSYNEQFF
NA,TRBV5-6,15,CASSLRGTSGNTIYF
NA,TRBV6-2/TRBV6-3,15,CASSKNRGWNTEAFF
NA,TRBV27,13,CASSLSRSGTQYF
few,TRBV18,16,CASSPPAQGGGNTIYF
NA,TRBV2,15,CASSGQAVVSSPLHF
NA,TRBV6-2/TRBV6-3,14,CASSRLGQLVEAFF
once,TRBV7-9,15,CASSLLQGGNTEAFF
NA,TRBV6-5,13,CASRPEGSKTQYF
NA,TRBV3-1/TRBV3-2,13,CASSQVENSPLHF
NA,TRBV5-1,16,CASSLSGSATQGGYTF
NA,TRBV9,11,CASSANYGYTF
NA,TRBV7-4,13,CASSARDSEKLFF
NA,TRBV5-1,16,CASSLTGPPVQETQYF
NA,TRBV13,13,CASSSQGVDTQYF
NA,TRBV11-1,12,CASSSRGGEQFF
NA,TRBV11-2,13,CASSLSRGDTQYF
NA,TRBV5-1,15,CASSLAGDLRETQYF
NA,TRBV30,14,CAWVDRGQEDTQYF
NA,TRBV5-1,15,CASSLGSGGYYGYTF
few,TRBV7-9,12,CASSLVVGELFF
NA,TRBV10-3,13,CATVTGLNTEAFF